Sequencing of this T cell receptor beta chain was carried out in a study of blood T cell repertoires in COVID-19. Study at large: COVID-19 samples from acute and convalescent phases originated in the United States, Italy and Spain. T cells, B-cell-depleted T cells, or PBMCs supplied cDNA or gDNA.

The CDR3 length is 14 residues. Trimming at V came to 2 bases and at J to 5 bases, leaving 0 bases not matched to a gene. Germline CDR1 reads ENHRY; CDR2 reads SYGVKD. Per the authors' pipeline: The assay estimated nucleated cells by amplifying reference gene primers. Using immunoSEQ multiplex PCR, the repertoire was profiled, and TCRdb retains in-frame clones only, with some absent. That table gives V, J and clone size, and the DNA gave D and trimming. The sample has more than 150,000 clones, about 75% seen once; the top ten hold roughly 28%. In this sample, this clone turned up a few times. This chain links TRBV10-3 with TRBJ2-7; 13 bases fit TRBD2. The sample taken for sequencing was peripheral blood. The TCR was taken from a woman between 65 and 79 years old with acute or convalescent COVID-19. This CDR3 reads CAISETSGRDEQYF. CDR3 nucleotides: TGTGCCATCAGTGAGACTAGCGGGAGGGACGAGCAGTACTTC.